This T cell receptor beta chain appears in the sequencing data of a study of T cell changes during pregnancy in multiple sclerosis. Method: immunoSEQ multiplex PCR; TCRdb's copy keeps in-frame clones and lacks some. There are approximately 59,000 clones in the sample; more than 75% occur only once, and roughly 1.5% lies in the top ten. Unmatched junction bases numbered 8, after V lost 6 bases and J lost 6 bases. This CDR3 has 15 amino acids. The germline V gene encodes CDR1 LNHDA and CDR2 SQIVND (reference sequence). The sequence was obtained from a female donor in good health, enrolled as a control in a pregnancy study. Sequenced here: peripheral blood, sampled in the third trimester of pregnancy. The J gene is TRBJ2-1, the V gene TRBV19; 10 nucleotides match TRBD1. The CDR3 DNA reads as TGTGCCAGTAGGCTAACCGGGACAGGGGCCAATGAGCAGTTCTTC. Its protein is CASRLTGTGANEQFF.